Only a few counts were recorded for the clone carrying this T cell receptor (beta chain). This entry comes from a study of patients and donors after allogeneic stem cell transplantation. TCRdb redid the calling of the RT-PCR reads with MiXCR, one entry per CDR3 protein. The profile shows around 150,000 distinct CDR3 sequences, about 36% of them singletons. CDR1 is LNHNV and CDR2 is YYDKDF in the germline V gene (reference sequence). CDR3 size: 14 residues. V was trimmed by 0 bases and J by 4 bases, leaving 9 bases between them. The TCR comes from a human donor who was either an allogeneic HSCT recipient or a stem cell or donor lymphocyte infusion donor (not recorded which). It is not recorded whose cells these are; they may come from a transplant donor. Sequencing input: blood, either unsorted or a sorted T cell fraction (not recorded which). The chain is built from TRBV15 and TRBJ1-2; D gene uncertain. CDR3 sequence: CATSRDGRAYGYTF. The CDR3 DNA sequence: TGTGCCACCAGCAGAGATGGACGGGCCTATGGCTACACCTTC. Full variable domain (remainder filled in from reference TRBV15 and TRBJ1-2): DAMVIQNPRYQVTQFGKPVTLSCSQTLNHNVMYWYQQKSSQAPKLLFHYYDKDFNNEADTPDNFQSRRPNTSFCFLDIRSPGLGDTAMYLCATSRDGRAYGYTFGSGTRLTVV.